This note documents a single T cell receptor beta chain sequence. This clone was recorded a few times. What this receptor recognizes is not known. No much larger clone exists at a distance of one base, and base qualities are not known. The immunoSEQ Assay, a bias-controlled multiplex PCR, was used to amplify TCRbeta CDR3 regions from genomic DNA. Per the source publication's procedure: Nucleated cell counts per sample were estimated from amplification of reference gene primers within the assay. To quantify the absolute abundance of each unique TCRbeta CDR3 rearrangement, sequence reads were collapsed and filtered. Productive Simpson clonality was computed per sample as the square root of Simpson's diversity index over productive rearrangements. Drawn from immuneACCESS, this table holds only the in-frame rearrangements with V and J called that TCRdb kept. Clones are partly lost; checked studies trace under half to an unresolved V gene and leave the rest unexplained. The D gene and trimming were derived from the DNA, and the V and J assignments and clone size from that table. The table for this sample lists over 250,000 clones; about 88% of them were counted only once. 2% to 2.5% of the sample is held by the ten biggest clonotypes.

These data come from a study of blood T cell repertoires in COVID-19 (dated by TCRdb to 2018 to 2020). In terms of the full investigation: Recovered participants in ImmuneRACE Cohort 3 were defined as having two consecutive negative NP/OP PCR tests, clearance from a healthcare professional, or resolution of symptoms. Where available, HLA class I and class II types were taken from metadata supplied by the sample provider and were not determined by assay-based typing. Samples from collaborators originated in the United States, Italy and Spain and spanned both the acute and convalescent phases of COVID-19. The prospective study material was composed of cDNA or gDNA derived from T cells, B-cell-depleted T cells, or PBMCs. Subjects who had been exposed to COVID-19, were actively infected with it, or had recovered from it provided the deeply sampled blood TCRbeta repertoires that made up the dataset. Samples came from the ongoing ImmuneRACE study (first 160 participants) plus 1,254 subjects from 6 global collaborators. The sample metadata nearly always contained a de-identified subject ID, COVID-19 status, age in years and sex. The repertoires were made available in a free public database intended to serve as a resource for research on the immune response to SARS-CoV-2.

The CDR3, from cysteine to phenylalanine, totals 11 residues. The kept DNA is CDR3 alone, 33 bases in frame from the first base. Looking up the germline V gene yields CDR1 SNHLY and CDR2 FYNNEI. Between the V and J ends, shortened by 8 bases and 2 bases respectively, the junction contains 6 bases. Study-wide findings and limitations: The quantity of clinical and demographic metadata differed by source and by participant and was supplied without curation.

Participants in the prospective study were aged roughly 18 to 100 years, lived in 20 to 30 United States geographic areas, and enrolled through a virtual design. In the prospective study, cohorts were assigned on the basis of participant-reported clinical history obtained from a screening survey and a study questionnaire. In the prospective study, mobile phlebotomists collected whole blood, serum and a nasopharyngeal or oropharyngeal swab from each participant. Prospective study participants could optionally give additional blood draws and questionnaires over a 2-month period. Prospective study blood samples were shipped either frozen or at room temperature before DNA extraction.

This sequence was found in a woman in her sixties or seventies in a cohort exposed to, infected with or recovered from COVID-19 (not recorded which). The rearrangement combines TRBV2 with TRBJ1-2, and the D gene may be TRBD1, 5 bases matching. Sequencing was carried out using PBMCs or T cells enriched from blood (not recorded which). The CDR3 sequence is CASQGNYGYTF. The DNA is as follows: TGTGCCAGCCAGGGAAACTATGGCTACACCTTC.